Listed below are T cell receptor beta chains from one sample, sequenced in a study of cytomegalovirus exposure and HLA in healthy donors. The repertoire was sequenced with immunoSEQ multiplex PCR; TCRdb's copy has only in-frame clones and lacks some. This table holds 120,000 to 150,000 clones, roughly 89% found once. Sequenced material: PBMCs. The receptors come from a woman between 18 and 29 years old in good health and CMV-seropositive. Both conserved end residues are part of each CDR3. The D gene is left open where the match is weak. Clone size, where shown, is once, few, many, or a class for clones that have expanded.

j_call clone_size d_call v_call cdr3_nt cdr3_aa
TRBJ1-5 . TRBD1 TRBV19 TGTGCCAGTAGTACAGGACAGGGCAATCAGCCCCAGCATTTT CASSTGQGNQPQHF
TRBJ1-1 many . TRBV11-2 TGTGCCAGCAGCTTGAAGAGGAACACTGAAGCTTTCTTT CASSLKRNTEAFF
TRBJ2-2 . . TRBV4-2 TGTGCCAGCAGCCGGATGGACAAGAACACCGGGGAGCTGTTTTTT CASSRMDKNTGELFF
TRBJ1-5 . . TRBV6-1 TGTGCCATCACAAACTGGGCAAATCAGCCCCAGCATTTT CAITNWANQPQHF
TRBJ2-1 few TRBD2 TRBV6-1 TGTGCCAGCAGAGTCGTCGGGACTAGTTACAATGAGCAGTTCTTC CASRVVGTSYNEQFF
TRBJ2-3 . TRBD2 TRBV9 TGTGCCAGCAGCGTAAGGGGGACTAGCGGCACAGATACGCAGTATTTT CASSVRGTSGTDTQYF
TRBJ1-2 few . TRBV29-1 TGCAGCGCCTTCACAGGGTCTCTCGGCTACACCTTC CSAFTGSLGYTF
TRBJ2-7 . TRBD1 TRBV7-9 TGTGCCAGCAGTCGGGACAGTAGGAGCTCCTACGAGCAGTACTTC CASSRDSRSSYEQYF
TRBJ2-1 . . TRBV27 TGTGCCAGCAGTTTGATCGGCGGGCGGTACAATGAGCAGTTCTTC CASSLIGGRYNEQFF
TRBJ2-5 . TRBD1 TRBV7-2 TGTGCCAGCAGCCCAACAGGGGGCGAGACCCAGTACTTC CASSPTGGETQYF
TRBJ2-3 . TRBD2 TRBV13 TGTGCCAGCAGCCTCCGACTAGCGGGAGGTCTGAGAGATACGCAGTATTTT CASSLRLAGGLRDTQYF
TRBJ1-1 once . TRBV5-1 TGCGCCAGCAGCCCGGAACTCCCATGGGAGGGTGAAGCTTTCTTT CASSPELPWEGEAFF
TRBJ2-7 . TRBD2 TRBV11-2 TGTGCCAGCAGCTTAAGGGGGGCAGCGGGAGGGCCCTACGAGCAGTACTTC CASSLRGAAGGPYEQYF
TRBJ2-3 . TRBD2 TRBV5-1 TGCGCCAGCAGCTTGGGACTAGCGGGAGCAGATACGCAGTATTTT CASSLGLAGADTQYF
TRBJ2-1 . . TRBV5-1 TGCGCCAGCAGCTTGCTACGCGGGAACCGATTTAATGAGCAGTTCTTC CASSLLRGNRFNEQFF
TRBJ1-2 . . TRBV18 TGTGCCAGCTCACCTAAACAGGGCAACTATGGCTACACCTTC CASSPKQGNYGYTF
TRBJ1-2 . TRBD1 TRBV5-1 TGCGCCAGCAGCTTGGAACAGGGGACCTATGGCTACACCTTC CASSLEQGTYGYTF
TRBJ2-7 . . TRBV11-3 TGTGCCAGCAGCCCAGGACAGTCGCCCTACGAGCAGTACTTC CASSPGQSPYEQYF
TRBJ1-2 . TRBD1 TRBV6-6 TGTGCCAGCGACGGACAGGGGGCTTCCTATGGCTACACCTTC CASDGQGASYGYTF
TRBJ2-7 . TRBD2 TRBV2 TGTGCCAGCAGGGGGAGCGGGATTGGATCCTACGAGCAGTACTTC CASRGSGIGSYEQYF
TRBJ2-1 . . TRBV11-2 TGTGCCAGCAGCTCCCTTAGGGGCTACAATGAGCAGTTCTTC CASSSLRGYNEQFF
TRBJ2-3 . . TRBV7-7 TGTGCCAGCAGCTTAGCGGGAGGAGAAACAGATACGCAGTATTTT CASSLAGGETDTQYF
TRBJ2-7 . TRBD2 TRBV9 TGTGCCAGCAGCGTACGAGCGGGAGAAGTTTACGAGCAGTACTTC CASSVRAGEVYEQYF
TRBJ2-2 . TRBD2 TRBV7-9 TGTGCCAGCAGGTCCAGCGGGAGGGAGTACACCGGGGAGCTGTTTTTT CASRSSGREYTGELFF
TRBJ2-1 . TRBD2 TRBV5-6 TGTGCCAGCAGACTAGCGGGAAGCAATGAGCAGTTCTTC CASRLAGSNEQFF
TRBJ2-2 once . TRBV28 TGTGCCAGCAGTTTTGTTTTAGCGGCCCCGAACACCGGGGAGCTGTTTTTT CASSFVLAAPNTGELFF
TRBJ1-1 few . TRBV29-1 TGCAGCGTTCCTCCCCTGGTGGAGAGCTCTGAAGCTTTCTTT CSVPPLVESSEAFF
TRBJ2-3 . TRBD2 TRBV7-2 TGTGCCAGCAGCCCTGGGGCTAGCGGGGTCACAGATACGCAGTATTTT CASSPGASGVTDTQYF
TRBJ1-5 few . TRBV2 TGTGCCAGCCGGGGGGATGTAGGGAGCAATCAGCCCCAGCATTTT CASRGDVGSNQPQHF
TRBJ1-1 . . TRBV28 TGTGCCAGCAGGCAGGCGAACACTGAAGCTTTCTTT CASRQANTEAFF
TRBJ2-7 once . TRBV21-1 TGTGCCAACTCCCGGTCCGAGCAGTACTTC CANSRSEQYF
TRBJ2-7 . TRBD1 TRBV11-2 TGTGCCAGCAGCCCAGGACAGGGTCCCTACGAGCAGTACTTC CASSPGQGPYEQYF
TRBJ1-1 . TRBD1 TRBV2 TGTGCCAGCAACCCGGGACAGCTGAACACTGAAGCTTTCTTT CASNPGQLNTEAFF
TRBJ1-1 . TRBD1 TRBV29-1 TGCAGCGTTGCCCACGGGACAGGGGGCGGAATGAACACTGAAGCTTTCTTT CSVAHGTGGGMNTEAFF
TRBJ1-2 . . TRBV14 TGTGCCAGCAGCCAAGGCACAGGCGTAGGTGGCTACACCTTC CASSQGTGVGGYTF
TRBJ2-7 . TRBD1 TRBV27 TGTGCCAGCAGTTTTGGGACAGGGGACTACGAGCAGTACTTC CASSFGTGDYEQYF
TRBJ2-7 . . TRBV30 TGTGCCTGGAGCGGCGGGGAACTTTACGAGCAGTACTTC CAWSGGELYEQYF
TRBJ2-4 . TRBD1 TRBV30 TGTGCCTGGAGTGTACAGGGGAACATTCAGTACTTC CAWSVQGNIQYF
TRBJ1-5 . TRBD1 TRBV19 TGTGCCAGTAGTAAGGCCGGGACAGGGGGGGGTCGCAATCAGCCCCAGCATTTT CASSKAGTGGGRNQPQHF
TRBJ1-2 once . TRBV30 TGTGCCTGCCTCGGCCCACCAGCGACTATAAACTATGGCTACACCTTC CACLGPPATINYGYTF
TRBJ2-7 . TRBD2 TRBV11-3 TGTGCCAGCAGCTTGGGACTAGCGGGCGACGAGCAGTACTTC CASSLGLAGDEQYF
TRBJ2-3 . . TRBV7-9 TGTGCCAGCAGCAGCCCCGGCGGGGGCACAGATACGCAGTATTTT CASSSPGGGTDTQYF
TRBJ1-1 few . TRBV7-2 TGTGCCAGCAGCAAAAGGACAGTGAACACTGAAGCTTTCTTT CASSKRTVNTEAFF
TRBJ2-7 . TRBD1 TRBV10-1 TGCGCCAGCAGTGAGTCAGGGACAGGGATGAACGAGCAGTACTTC CASSESGTGMNEQYF
TRBJ2-5 once . TRBV5-4 TGTGCCAGCAGCTTGGGGGTTACAGGGGAGACCCAGTACTTC CASSLGVTGETQYF
TRBJ1-2 . . TRBV6-1 TGTGTCAGCAGTGAAGTAGGTGGAGGCTATGGCTACACCTTC CVSSEVGGGYGYTF
TRBJ2-5 . TRBD2 TRBV30 TGTGCCTGGAGCTGGGGACTAGCGGAAAAAGAGACCCAGTACTTC CAWSWGLAEKETQYF
TRBJ2-7 . TRBD2 TRBV27 TGTGCCAGCAGTTTAGCGGGGACTAGCTACGAGCAGTACTTC CASSLAGTSYEQYF
TRBJ1-5 . . TRBV27 TGTGCCAGCAGTTACGGACGCGGGGGAGTCCAGCCCCAGCATTTT CASSYGRGGVQPQHF
TRBJ2-1 . TRBD2 TRBV10-2 TGCGCCAGCACTGTAGCGGGAGGGCCCGGGGGCAATGAGCAGTTCTTC CASTVAGGPGGNEQFF
TRBJ2-7 . TRBD2 TRBV15 TGTGCCACCAGCGATAAACTAGCGGGACCCTACGAGCAGTACTTC CATSDKLAGPYEQYF
TRBJ1-5 few TRBD1 TRBV9 TGTGCCAGCAGCGCCGGACAGGGCCGGGATCAGCCCCAGCATTTT CASSAGQGRDQPQHF
TRBJ1-2 . TRBD1 TRBV19 TGTGCCAGTAGTATTAGGGACAGAAACTATGGCTACACCTTC CASSIRDRNYGYTF
TRBJ2-5 . TRBD1 TRBV7-8 TGTGCCAGCAGCGCTGGGACAGGAAAAGAGACCCAGTACTTC CASSAGTGKETQYF
TRBJ2-1 . TRBD2 TRBV7-3 TGTGCCAGCAGCTCCCAGGGACTAGCGGACAACAATGAGCAGTTCTTC CASSSQGLADNNEQFF
TRBJ2-7 . . TRBV5-6 TGTGCCAGCAGCTTTGGCAGCTACGAGCAGTACTTC CASSFGSYEQYF
TRBJ2-3 few . TRBV4-2 TGTGCCAGCAGCCAAGAGCTAGAGGATACGCAGTATTTT CASSQELEDTQYF
TRBJ1-5 . . TRBV28 TGTGCCAGCAGCCGGGGGGGCAATCAGCCCCAGCATTTT CASSRGGNQPQHF
TRBJ1-1 . . TRBV6-5 TGTGCCAGCAGAATGAGTAGAAACTTGAACACTGAAGCTTTCTTT CASRMSRNLNTEAFF
TRBJ2-7 . TRBD2 TRBV30 TGTGCCTGGAGTGTTCTCTTCAGGACTAGCGGTTACTCCTACGAGCAGTACTTC CAWSVLFRTSGYSYEQYF